This T cell receptor beta chain was sequenced in a study of T cell changes during pregnancy in multiple sclerosis. Using immunoSEQ multiplex PCR, the repertoire was profiled, and TCRdb retains in-frame clones only, with some absent. The table lists about 55,000 clones, 90% of them singletons. The V gene lost 4 bases and the J gene lost 4 bases, with 23 bases spanning the gap. In germline, CDR1 is SGHNT, CDR2 YYREEE (reference sequence). This CDR3 contains 17 residues. Sequencing was performed on CD4+ T cells from peripheral blood mononuclear cells, taken in the first trimester of pregnancy. The sequence was obtained from a female donor with multiple sclerosis, enrolled in a pregnancy study. The chain has TRBV5-4 and TRBJ1-2; D is perhaps TRBD1 (6 bases). The CDR3 reads CASSRQDRQLPLYGYTF. In nucleotides, the CDR3 is TGTGCCAGCAGCAGACAGGACAGACAATTACCCCTCTATGGCTACACCTTC.